This note documents a single T cell receptor beta chain sequence. This clone was seen a few times. Its antigen target is currently unknown. The sample holds no much larger clone one base away, and base qualities are not on file. The data belong to a study of cytomegalovirus exposure and HLA in healthy donors (dated by TCRdb to about 2017). Turning to the overall study: An earlier analysis of roughly 630 of the donors reported 250 to 350 Gb of sequence data and around 120 million unique TCR beta sequences from about 179 million T cells. Every discovery cohort repertoire had been produced on one sequencing platform. In a later genetic analysis, genome-wide SNP genotypes for about three fifths of the 666 donors were used, and that subset was treated as a discovery cohort. An earlier analysis of about 620 of the donors applied high-throughput TCR beta sequencing to assess whether each TCR beta V gene segment acted as functional or pseudogenic. The study combined high-throughput TCR immunosequencing, statistical association of individual TCRs with disease status, and machine learning to predict cytomegalovirus infection status. The study was designed to test whether signatures of past pathogen exposure could be identified by cataloging public T cell receptors. Both class I and class II loci were covered by HLA typing, at four-digit resolution. Donor age, sex, ethnicity and CMV serostatus were compiled alongside the repertoire data. In a later analysis, previously published TCR beta repertoires from fewer than 750 donors were re-analyzed and high-resolution HLA genotyping was added so that TCR occurrence patterns could be studied. The later analysis used no new phenotypic data to find candidate immune exposures, relying instead on TCR beta sequences and their occurrence across donors. The study profiled the T cell repertoires of some 610 subjects by immunosequencing and related them to cytomegalovirus serostatus. An early release covering roughly 640 HLA-typed donors comprised around 300 gigabases of sequencing data and roughly 86 million unique TCR sequences. Because of strong linkage in the cohort, roughly five DR-DQ haplotypes were treated as single units for association and clustering. Among some 400 genotyped donors of the cohort, an average of approximately 240,000 unique TCR beta nucleotide sequences were sequenced per donor, roughly 18% of them non-productive. Among the approximately 430 genotyped donors, approximately 82% belonged to the genetic ancestry cluster associated with self-reported Caucasian donors. Typing coverage varied by locus: roughly 629-630 donors for A, B, C, DRB1 and DQB1; about 520 for DQA1; around 610 for DPA1; about 450 for DPB1. Along with the roughly 670-subject first cohort, a separate validation cohort of over 90 different subjects was used. Broad study findings and their caveats: A later analysis reported that several top co-occurrence clusters appeared linked to parvovirus B19, influenza, CMV and Epstein-Barr virus. The study listed 150 to 200 TCR beta chains as associated with cytomegalovirus. Because some donors lacked HLA typing at each locus, the association tests relied only on the typed subset. Correlated functional status among segregating V segments might be attributable to linkage disequilibrium, but an unknown experimental factor could not be ruled out. Roughly 15 rarely observed V segments, including chromosome 9 orphons, were excluded from the earlier analysis of several hundred of the donors because counts were too low. A later genetic analysis associated a missense DCLRE1C variant with V-gene and J-gene trimming of TCR beta chains, and an independent cohort replicated the association. Immune exposure information for the cohort was limited to CMV serostatus. Roughly uniform sequencing depth across donors was assumed in presence/absence analyses, although this assumption may not hold. The classifier was reported to diagnose cytomegalovirus status with high specificity and sensitivity in both the original and validation cohorts. Some IMGT-functional V segments, including TRBV6-2 and TRBV6-3, could not be distinguished by the 87-base-pair reads and were therefore excluded. A group of highly shared sequence variants was considered likely to be a technical artifact of the sequencing pipeline. In this cohort, only TCR beta chains were sequenced, and detectable features were limited by the absence of alpha or paired-chain data. According to a later genetic analysis, donors in an Asian-associated ancestry cluster had fewer N-insertions in productive TCRs than the approximately 650-donor mean. Most TCR sequences were observed very rarely across donors, whereas some public TCRs were present in many individuals. The authors suggested that the approach could potentially be generalized to other disease states and immunological phenotypes. Broadly in line with IMGT annotations, most TCR beta V segments showed up in productive rearrangements about 90% or about 30% of the time in an earlier analysis of roughly 590 of the donors. Strong co-occurrence of HLA alleles, especially DR and DQ, made assigning TCR associations to individual alleles difficult. A later analysis found that TCR association rates varied across HLA loci, with DRB1 alleles showing the most associated TCRs and HLA-C alleles the fewest. In vitro tests confirmed that a few of the cytomegalovirus-associated TCR beta chains recognize cytomegalovirus antigens. Specific HLA alleles were associated with roughly 16,000 TCR beta sequences at a false discovery rate of 0.05 in a later analysis. A further reported finding was that TCR beta sequences accurately predicted the HLA-A and HLA-B alleles for most subjects in the first cohort. A later analysis found that most CMV-associated TCR beta chains appeared HLA-restricted, with HLA associations seemingly driven largely by CMV exposure. Compared with equally common non-associated chains, HLA-associated TCR beta chains in a later analysis were more clonally expanded and had lower generation probabilities.

The cysteine opens and the phenylalanine closes a CDR3 of 14 amino acids. Only CDR3 DNA remains: 42 bases, in frame from the first base. Relative to germline, V is missing 2 bases and J is missing 6 bases, with 5 bases of the junction outside any gene match. CDR1 and CDR2 were assigned from the germline V gene (reference sequence) as SEHNR and FQNEAQ. In total, fewer than 750 healthy bone marrow donors made up the cohort. All cohort members were sampled while nominally healthy, although unrecorded immune exposures were likely present. The donor was CMV seronegative and belonged to the group of around 400 seronegative cohort members. A peripheral blood sample was collected from each donor, and TCR beta sequencing was performed on peripheral blood mononuclear cells. Genomic DNA was extracted from the blood cell samples with the Qiagen DNeasy Blood Extraction Kit. The protocol used for the library was the immunoSEQ multiplex PCR assay. For the multiplex PCR, a mixture combining 60 forward primers for TCR Vbeta segments and 13 reverse primers for TCR Jbeta segments was used. Amplification of the CDR3 region of rearranged TCR beta genes was performed with a multiplex PCR assay on genomic DNA. The Illumina HiSeq System was used to sequence the amplified TCR beta libraries as 87-base-pair reads. For the original study's pipeline: A later analysis counted about 82 million unique TCR beta chains across the 700 or so repertoires, and some 11 million of these chains were shared by at least two donors. Raw reads were error-corrected and collapsed into unique sequences by a nearest-neighbor algorithm in which closely related sequences were merged to remove PCR and sequencing errors. To assign V, D and J gene segments, CDR3 sequences were aligned to IMGT reference sequences. For a sequence to be retained, at least a six-nucleotide match to both a V gene segment and a J gene segment was required. Rearrangements were classified as productive when the CDR3 lacked stop codons and remained in frame with V and J, and all other rearrangements were classified as non-productive. CDR3 was defined by IMGT convention, running from the second conserved V-encoded cysteine to the conserved J-encoded phenylalanine. In an earlier analysis of around 540 of the donors, sequences lacking an unambiguous match to a single V gene segment were excluded. An earlier analysis of a few hundred of the donors called V segments functional above 56.7% productive rearrangements and segregating when the between-donor standard deviation exceeded 5%. To diagnose cytomegalovirus status from the catalog of TCR beta chain sequences, a statistical classification framework was built. A later analysis assigned V and J genes by comparing TCR nucleotide sequences with IMGT/GENE-DB human TR gene sequences. A later analysis assigned CDR3 sequences and most-parsimonious VDJ recombination scenarios with the TCRdist pipeline. In a later analysis, each TCR beta chain was defined by its CDR3 amino acid sequence together with its V-gene family, and reads lacking a unique V-gene family were excluded. A later analysis removed 500 to 650 highly shared, low-generation-probability nucleotide sequences to deal with suspected cross-contamination and a sequencing artifact. In a later analysis, a clonal expansion index was calculated for each public chain from normalized within-repertoire ranks of inferred template counts. Generation probabilities in a later analysis came from a VDJ recombination model fitted to out-of-frame rearrangements, and those results were checked against IGoR. In a later analysis, hypergeometric tests were used to score TCR-TCR, TCR-HLA and TCR-CMV co-occurrence, with a repertoire-size bias correction applied to TCR pairs. A later analysis estimated false discovery rates by permuting HLA or CMV assignments 20 times. In a later analysis, co-occurring TCRs were grouped using DBSCAN, with TCRdist sequence similarity added in when clustering inside HLA-allele-positive subsets. Repertoires with fewer than 30,000 or more than 120,000 public chains were left out of co-occurrence clustering, as were a handful of repertoires with anomalous nucleotide sharing. TCRdb's version of the immuneACCESS table is confined to in-frame rearrangements and falls short of the full clone set. An unresolved V gene accounts for under half of the shortfall where checked; the remainder is of unknown origin. V and J calls and clone size are those listed in that table; D and trimming were worked out from the DNA. The sample records 210,000 or so clones, over 80% of which are singletons. The leading ten clones occupy roughly 0.75% of the sample.

The sequence came from a boy aged 2 to 10 in good health and CMV-seronegative. The chain uses TRBV7-9 and TRBJ1-2, with 8 bases in between that match TRBD1. What was sequenced was PBMCs. The DNA is as follows: TGTGCCAGCAGCTTACCACGGACAGGGAATGGCTACACCTTC. Translated, it gives CASSLPRTGNGYTF.